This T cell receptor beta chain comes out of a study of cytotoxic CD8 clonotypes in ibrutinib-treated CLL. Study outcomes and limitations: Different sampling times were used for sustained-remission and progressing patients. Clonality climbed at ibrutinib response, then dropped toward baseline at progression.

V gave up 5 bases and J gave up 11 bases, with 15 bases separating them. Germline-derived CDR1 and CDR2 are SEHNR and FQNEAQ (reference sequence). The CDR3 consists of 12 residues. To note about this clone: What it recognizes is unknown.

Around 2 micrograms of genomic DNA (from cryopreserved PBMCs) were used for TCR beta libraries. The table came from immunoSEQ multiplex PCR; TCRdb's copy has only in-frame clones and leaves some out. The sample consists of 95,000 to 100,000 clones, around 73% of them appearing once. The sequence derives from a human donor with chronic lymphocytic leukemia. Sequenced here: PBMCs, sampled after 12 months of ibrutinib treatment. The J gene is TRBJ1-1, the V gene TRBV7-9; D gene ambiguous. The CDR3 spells CASSKEGVRAFF. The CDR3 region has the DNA TGTGCCAGCAGCAAAGAGGGAGTTCGTGCTTTCTTT.